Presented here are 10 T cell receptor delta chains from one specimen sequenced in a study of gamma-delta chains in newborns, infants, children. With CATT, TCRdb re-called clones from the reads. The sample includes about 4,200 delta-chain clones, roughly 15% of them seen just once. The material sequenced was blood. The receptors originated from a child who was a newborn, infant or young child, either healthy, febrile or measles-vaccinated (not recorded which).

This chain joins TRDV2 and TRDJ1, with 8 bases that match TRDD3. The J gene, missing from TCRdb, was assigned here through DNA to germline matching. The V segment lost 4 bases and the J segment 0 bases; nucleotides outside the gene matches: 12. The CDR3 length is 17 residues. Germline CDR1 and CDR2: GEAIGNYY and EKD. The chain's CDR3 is CACDAVLGGAYTDKLIF. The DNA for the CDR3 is TGTGCCTGTGATGCGGTACTGGGGGGCGCGTACACCGATAAACTCATCTTT.

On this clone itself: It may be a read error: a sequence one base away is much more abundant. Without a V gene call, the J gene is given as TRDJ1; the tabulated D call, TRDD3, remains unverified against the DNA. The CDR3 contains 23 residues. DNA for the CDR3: TGTGCTCTTGGGTCAGCTCACCAGCTCTCTTTCGGGTTTTACTGGGGGACCTCCGATAAACTCATCTTT. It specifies CALGSAHQLSFGFYWGTSDKLIF.

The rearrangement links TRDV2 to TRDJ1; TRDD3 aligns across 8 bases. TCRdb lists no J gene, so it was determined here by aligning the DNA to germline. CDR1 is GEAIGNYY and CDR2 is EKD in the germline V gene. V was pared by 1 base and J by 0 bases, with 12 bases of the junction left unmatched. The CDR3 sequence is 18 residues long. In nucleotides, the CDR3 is TGTGCCTGTGACACTTGGGGGGATAACGGAACCCACACCGATAAACTCATCTTT. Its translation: CACDTWGDNGTHTDKLIF.

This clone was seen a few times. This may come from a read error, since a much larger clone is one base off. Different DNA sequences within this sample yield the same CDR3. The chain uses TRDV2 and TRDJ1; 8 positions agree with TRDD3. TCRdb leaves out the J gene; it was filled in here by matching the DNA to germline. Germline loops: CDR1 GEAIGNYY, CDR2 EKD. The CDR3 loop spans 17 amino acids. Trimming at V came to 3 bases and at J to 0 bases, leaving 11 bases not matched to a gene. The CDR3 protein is CACDARLGAGYTDKLIF. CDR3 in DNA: TGTGCCTGTGACGCACGACTGGGGGCCGGGTACACCGATAAACTCATCTTT.

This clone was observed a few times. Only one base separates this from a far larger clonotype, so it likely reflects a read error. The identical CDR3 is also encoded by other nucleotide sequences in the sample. The CDR3 reads CACDTVLGDTRSTDKLIF. CDR3 coding DNA: TGTGCCTGCGACACGGTTCTGGGGGATACGCGTAGCACCGATAAACTCATCTTT. The chain has TRDV2 and TRDJ1, with 12 bases identical to TRDD3. The CDR3 totals 18 residues. Germline V CDR1 and CDR2: GEAIGNYY, EKD.

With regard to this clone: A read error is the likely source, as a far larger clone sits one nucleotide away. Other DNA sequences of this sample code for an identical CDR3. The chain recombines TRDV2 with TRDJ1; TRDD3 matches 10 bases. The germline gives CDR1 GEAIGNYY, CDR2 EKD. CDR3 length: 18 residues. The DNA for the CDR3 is TGTGCCTGTGACACCGTCACGACTGGGGGATTCCGCACCGATAAACTCATCTTC. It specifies CACDTVTTGGFRTDKLIF.

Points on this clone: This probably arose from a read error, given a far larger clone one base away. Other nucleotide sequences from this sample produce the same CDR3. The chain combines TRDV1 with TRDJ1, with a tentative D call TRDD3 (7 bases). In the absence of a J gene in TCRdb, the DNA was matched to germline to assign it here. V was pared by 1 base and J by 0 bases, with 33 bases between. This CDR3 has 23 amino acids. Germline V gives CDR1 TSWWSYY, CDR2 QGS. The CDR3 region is CALGERRRSYLGWGQRDTDKLIF. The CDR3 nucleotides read TGTGCTCTTGGGGAACGGAGGCGGTCCTACTTGGGCTGGGGGCAAAGGGACACCGATAAACTCATCTTT.

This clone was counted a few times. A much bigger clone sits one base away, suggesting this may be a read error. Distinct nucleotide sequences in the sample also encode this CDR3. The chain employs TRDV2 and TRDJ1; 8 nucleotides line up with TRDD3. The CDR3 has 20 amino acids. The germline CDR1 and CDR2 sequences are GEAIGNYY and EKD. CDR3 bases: TGTGCCTGTGACAGTCTTCGTGGACTGGGGGGCTACCCTCACCAAGATAAACTCATCTTC. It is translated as CACDSLRGLGGYPHQDKLIF.

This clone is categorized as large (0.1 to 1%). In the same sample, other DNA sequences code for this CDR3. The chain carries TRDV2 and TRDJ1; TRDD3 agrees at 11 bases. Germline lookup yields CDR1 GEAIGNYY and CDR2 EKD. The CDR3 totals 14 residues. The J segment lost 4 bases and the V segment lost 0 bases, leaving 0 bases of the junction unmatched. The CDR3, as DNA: TGTGCCTGTGACACCTGGGGGATACGCGATAAACTCATCTTT. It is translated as CACDTWGIRDKLIF.

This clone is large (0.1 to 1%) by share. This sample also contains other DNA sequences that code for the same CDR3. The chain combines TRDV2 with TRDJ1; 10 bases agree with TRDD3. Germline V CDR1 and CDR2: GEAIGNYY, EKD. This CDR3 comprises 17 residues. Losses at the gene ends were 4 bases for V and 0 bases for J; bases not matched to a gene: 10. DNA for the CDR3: TGTGCCTGTGATCCGCTGGGGGATATCATGTACACCGATAAACTCATCTTT. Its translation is CACDPLGDIMYTDKLIF.